The next 26 T cell receptor beta chains were all read from a single sample in a study of post-analysis software for immune sequencing data. Whole-study results and caveats: Included in a set of four or five TRBV segments more frequent in patients than controls were TRBV5-6, TRBV5-1 and TRBV20-1.

Their cognate antigens are unknown. cDNA libraries of TCR beta carried unique molecular identifiers. Each CDR3 protein gets one entry after TCRdb re-called the PCR reads with MiXCR. This table holds about half a million distinct CDR3 sequences, less than 40% found once. Sequencing input: blood. These receptors all come from a girl between 2 and 17 years old with multiple sclerosis.

There are a few counts of this clonotype. This rearrangement joins TRBV5-6 to TRBJ2-3; D is unresolved. This CDR3 has 16 amino acids. Germline CDR1 and CDR2: SGHDT and YYEEEE. Trimming cost V 0 bases and J 2 bases, with 13 bases left between them. The CDR3 nucleotides read TGTGCCAGCAGCTTGGGACTCCCTGAGGCCACAGATACGCAGTATTTT. Its translation is CASSLGLPEATDTQYF. Full variable domain (rest looked up from reference TRBV5-6 and TRBJ2-3): DAGVTQSPTHLIKTRGQQVTLRCSPKSGHDTVSWYQQALGQGPQFIFQYYEEEERQRGNFPDRFSGHQFPNYSSELNVNALLLGDSALYLCASSLGLPEATDTQYFGPGTRLTVL.

This clonotype was seen only a few times. The rearrangement links TRBV24-1 to TRBJ2-3, with D unresolved. The length of the CDR3 is 15 residues. The germline V gene has CDR1 KGHDR and CDR2 SFDVKD. Trimming took 4 bases from V and 3 from J, leaving 13 bases between them. CDR3 coding DNA: TGTGCCACCAGTGACCAACTGGAGCTGACAGATACGCAGTATTTT. This encodes CATSDQLELTDTQYF.

V and J are TRBV27 and TRBJ1-1; D is undetermined. The germline V gene has CDR1 MNHEY and CDR2 SMNVEV (reference sequence). The CDR3 extends over 14 amino acids. The V end lost 4 bases, the J end lost 5 bases, and 14 bases lay between the germline ends. The CDR3 nucleotides are TGTGCCAGCAGTTCGAGGACTGGTGGGACTGAAGCTTTCTTT. Amino acids: CASSSRTGGTEAFF.

V and J are TRBV5-5 and TRBJ2-1, with 7 bases aligning to TRBD2. Germline CDR1 reads SGHKS; CDR2 reads YYEKEE (reference sequence). This CDR3 has 15 amino acids. Trimming at V came to 6 bases and at J to 9 bases, leaving 15 bases not matched to a gene. CDR3 residues: CASILSGEPFGEQFF. The CDR3 DNA is TGTGCCAGCATCCTGAGCGGGGAGCCTTTCGGTGAGCAGTTCTTC.

In this sample, this clonotype turned up a few times. V is TRBV12-3 or TRBV12-4 and J is TRBJ2-1, with a weak D call TRBD2 (5 bases). CDR3 size: 15 residues. Trimming took 5 bases from V and 1 from J, leaving 12 bases between them. CDR3 bases: TGTGCCAGCAGTAAGGCGGGCCGTTCCTACAATGAGCAGTTCTTC. Translated: CASSKAGRSYNEQFF.

This sequence joins TRBV5-1 and TRBJ2-4; D unresolved. This CDR3 has 14 residues. Trimming took 9 bases from V and 2 from J, leaving 15 bases between them. Germline V lookup: CDR1 SGHRS, CDR2 YFSETQ. CDR3 loop: CATNRVLSKNIQYF. The CDR3 bases are TGCGCCACCAATAGAGTTTTGTCCAAAAACATTCAGTACTTC. Full variable domain (outside the CDR3, taken from reference TRBV5-1 and TRBJ2-4): KAGVTQTPRYLIKTRGQQVTLSCSPISGHRSVSWYQQTPGQGLQFLFEYFSETQRNKGNFPGRFSGRQFSNSRSEMNVSTLELGDSALYLCATNRVLSKNIQYFGAGTRLSVL.

The V gene is TRBV5-1, the J gene TRBJ2-1; D is ambiguous. The CDR3 is 15 residues long. V gave up 0 bases and J gave up 0 bases, with 7 bases separating them. Germline V gives CDR1 SGHRS, CDR2 YFSETQ. CDR3 bases: TGCGCCAGCAGCTTGGAGATTCCCTCCTACAATGAGCAGTTCTTC. It translates to CASSLEIPSYNEQFF. The variable domain in full, completed from reference TRBV5-1 and TRBJ2-1, reads KAGVTQTPRYLIKTRGQQVTLSCSPISGHRSVSWYQQTPGQGLQFLFEYFSETQRNKGNFPGRFSGRQFSNSRSEMNVSTLELGDSALYLCASSLEIPSYNEQFFGPGTRLTVL.

The gene calls are TRBV9 and TRBJ2-5, with TRBD2 identical over 8 bases. The CDR3 is 16 amino acids. Germline V gene lookup returns CDR1 SGDLS and CDR2 YYNGEE. The V gene end was trimmed by 0 bases and the J gene end by 2 bases; junction bases not matched to a gene: 6. CDR3 nucleotides: TGTGCCAGCAGCGTAGGGGTAGCGGGGCCTCAAGAGACCCAGTACTTC. Translation: CASSVGVAGPQETQYF.

This clonotype was observed a single time. The chain couples TRBV3-1 to TRBJ2-1; D not certain. Per the germline V gene, CDR1 is LGHDT and CDR2 is YNNKEL (reference sequence). V was pared by 1 base and J by 9 bases, with 7 bases between. The CDR3 length is 12 residues. CDR3 loop: CASSQAALEQFF. The CDR3 nucleotides are TGTGCCAGCAGCCAAGCCGCCCTTGAGCAGTTCTTC.

The V call is TRBV20-1, the J call TRBJ2-7; 11 positions match TRBD2. V was pared by 1 base and J by 4 bases, with 6 bases of the junction left unmatched. CDR3 length equals 15 residues. The germline V gene has CDR1 DFQATT and CDR2 SNEGSKA (reference sequence). CDR3 nucleotide sequence: TGCAGTGCTAGAGCTCAGACTAGCGGGGTATACGAGCAGTACTTC. This encodes CSARAQTSGVYEQYF.

This clonotype was observed a few times. The chain recombines TRBV11-2 with TRBJ2-5; D not resolved. V was trimmed by 8 bases and J by 0 bases, leaving 7 bases between them. The CDR3 runs 12 residues. Germline loops: CDR1 SGHAT, CDR2 FQNNGV. The CDR3 DNA is TGTGCCAGCCACAAATACCAAGAGACCCAGTACTTC. Residues: CASHKYQETQYF.

The chain links TRBV5-1 to TRBJ2-5; 10 bases are a match to TRBD2. CDR3 length: 16 amino acids. Germline V gene lookup returns CDR1 SGHRS and CDR2 YFSETQ. The junction had 10 bases not matched to a gene; V was cut back by 5 bases and J by 3 bases. CDR3 sequence: CASRSAGLAPKETQYF. CDR3 DNA sequence: TGCGCCAGCAGATCGGCGGGACTAGCGCCGAAAGAGACCCAGTACTTC.

The chain is built from TRBV5-1 and TRBJ2-3, with 9 nucleotides matching TRBD1. V was pared by 2 bases and J by 2 bases, with 3 bases of the junction left unmatched. Germline values: CDR1 SGHRS, CDR2 YFSETQ. The CDR3 runs to 15 residues. This CDR3 is CASSFGTGYTDTQYF. The CDR3 DNA follows: TGCGCCAGCAGCTTCGGGACAGGGTACACAGATACGCAGTATTTT.

This chain joins TRBV27 and TRBJ1-4; 8 positions agree with TRBD1. The CDR3 length is 16 residues. V lost 5 bases to trimming and J lost 6 bases; unmatched junction nucleotides: 11. CDR1 is MNHEY, CDR2 SMNVEV, per germline (reference sequence). CDR3 sequence: CASSPATDRAYEKLFF. As DNA, the CDR3 is TGTGCCAGCAGTCCGGCTACGGACAGGGCTTATGAAAAACTGTTTTTT.

The V call is TRBV4-1, the J call TRBJ1-2; weak D call: TRBD1 (5 bases). In germline, CDR1 is MGHRA, CDR2 YSYEKL. This CDR3 has 15 residues. Trimming left V 2 bases short and J 6 bases short, with 16 bases between. The CDR3 sequence: CASSQFPAREDGYTF. The CDR3, as DNA: TGCGCCAGCAGCCAATTTCCTGCCAGGGAGGATGGCTACACCTTC.

The V call is TRBV5-1, the J call TRBJ1-1, with 8 nucleotides matching TRBD1. Germline trimming cut 3 bases from V and 5 bases from J; bases unmatched to any gene: 12. This CDR3 comprises 16 residues. Germline V gene sequence: CDR1 SGHRS, CDR2 YFSETQ. The CDR3 here is CASSSRQGQVGTEAFF. CDR3 bases: TGCGCCAGCAGCTCGCGACAGGGGCAAGTGGGGACTGAAGCTTTCTTT.

V is TRBV5-1 and J is TRBJ2-5, with 9 bases aligning to TRBD2. The trim removed 6 bases at V and 5 bases at J, leaving 11 bases unmatched. This CDR3 region has 15 residues. Germline V lookup: CDR1 SGHRS, CDR2 YFSETQ. For the CDR3, the DNA is TGCGCCAGCACCGTCGGAGCGGGGGGCGGGGAGACCCAGTACTTC. Protein: CASTVGAGGGETQYF. Together with reference TRBV5-1 and TRBJ2-5, the CDR3 gives the full variable domain: KAGVTQTPRYLIKTRGQQVTLSCSPISGHRSVSWYQQTPGQGLQFLFEYFSETQRNKGNFPGRFSGRQFSNSRSEMNVSTLELGDSALYLCASTVGAGGGETQYFGPGTRLLVL.

The chain combines TRBV11-2 with TRBJ2-3, with 10 bases lining up with TRBD2. The CDR3 runs to 18 residues. Germline V gives CDR1 SGHAT, CDR2 FQNNGV. With 0 bases clipped from V and 5 bases from J, the junction kept 11 bases outside the gene matches. The CDR3 DNA is TGTGCCAGCAGCTTAGATGGAGGGACTAGCGTGAGTAGAGATACGCAGTATTTT. This gives the protein CASSLDGGTSVSRDTQYF. The variable domain in full, completed from reference TRBV11-2 and TRBJ2-3, reads EAGVAQSPRYKIIEKRQSVAFWCNPISGHATLYWYQQILGQGPKLLIQFQNNGVVDDSQLPKDRFSAERLKGVDSTLKIQPAKLEDSAVYLCASSLDGGTSVSRDTQYFGPGTRLTVL.

This chain links TRBV7-3 with TRBJ2-2; 9 bases are shared with TRBD1. Germline-derived CDR1 and CDR2 are SGHTA and FQGTGA. V was clipped by 5 bases and J by 4 bases; unmatched bases: 5. The CDR3 loop spans 15 amino acids. In DNA, the CDR3 is TGTGCCAGCAGCCCGACAGGGGGAGGCACCGGGGAGCTGTTTTTT. Protein product: CASSPTGGGTGELFF.

This chain connects TRBV20-1 to TRBJ1-4, with D possibly TRBD1 on 6 matching bases. Germline-derived CDR1 and CDR2 are DFQATT and SNEGSKA (reference sequence). This CDR3 contains 14 residues. V was cut by 2 bases and J by 7 bases, with 14 bases left in between. CDR3: CSARYAGAGEKLFF. In DNA form, the CDR3 reads TGCAGTGCTAGATATGCGGGGGCGGGTGAAAAACTGTTTTTT.

This clonotype occurred a few times. V gene TRBV4-1 combines with J gene TRBJ1-5, with D possibly matching TRBD1 (6 bases). Per the germline V gene, CDR1 is MGHRA and CDR2 is YSYEKL. Trimming took off 4 bases at V and 4 bases at J, with 17 bases between the two ends. CDR3 size: 16 residues. Here the CDR3 DNA reads TGCGCCAGCAGCCCTTGGGGGCAGGGCAGGAATCAGCCCCAGCATTTT. It codes for CASSPWGQGRNQPQHF.

In its sample, this clonotype was seen a few times. The chain carries TRBV3-1 and TRBJ1-1, with 7 bases fitting TRBD1. This CDR3 is built from 14 residues. Germline assignment: CDR1 LGHDT and CDR2 YNNKEL (reference sequence). The ends lost 7 bases at V and 4 bases at J; junction bases unmatched: 9. The CDR3 region has the DNA TGTGCCAGCAATCCAGGGTCAGGGGGCACTGAAGCTTTCTTT. It is translated as CASNPGSGGTEAFF.

V usage is TRBV29-1 and J usage is TRBJ2-5; D tentatively reads TRBD1 or TRBD2 (5 bases each). Per the germline V gene, CDR1 is SQVTM and CDR2 is ANQGSEA. The CDR3 runs to 13 residues. V was clipped by 3 bases and J by 2 bases, with 10 bases between them. The chain's CDR3 is CSVESGGQETQYF. DNA of the CDR3: TGCAGCGTTGAGTCTGGGGGACAAGAGACCCAGTACTTC.

This sequence joins TRBV7-9 and TRBJ1-2; possible D gene TRBD1, 6 bases. From germline, CDR1 is SEHNR and CDR2 FQNEAQ (reference sequence). Trimming stripped 7 bases from V and 3 bases from J, with 21 bases between. This CDR3 has 16 amino acids. The CDR3 region has the DNA TGTGCCAGCAACGACAGGCTTAAGACGAGGGACTATGGCTACACCTTC. This encodes CASNDRLKTRDYGYTF.

The chain is built from TRBV3-1 and TRBJ2-5, with D possibly called TRBD1 or TRBD2 (5 bases each). The CDR3 is 13 amino acids. Germline V lookup: CDR1 LGHDT, CDR2 YNNKEL (reference sequence). V was trimmed by 3 bases and J by 11 bases, leaving 16 bases between them. DNA of the CDR3: TGTGCCAGCAGCCAGGGGACGACGTGGGAGCAGTACTTC. It codes for CASSQGTTWEQYF.

The rearrangement joins TRBV28 to TRBJ1-1, with D unresolved. V gave up 7 bases and J gave up 4 bases, with 10 bases separating them. The germline V gene encodes CDR1 MDHEN and CDR2 SYDVKM. The CDR3 sequence is 12 residues long. Here the CDR3 DNA reads TGTGCCAGCAAAAGCGGGTTCACTGAAGCTTTCTTT. Its translation: CASKSGFTEAFF.